The 16 T cell receptor beta chains below come from one sample, sequenced in a study of T cells in Graves' hyperthyroidism and ophthalmopathy. The source material, RNA transcripts, was used to amplify TCR beta CDR3 regions. The TCR CDR3 first-round RT-PCR relied on the HTBI primer set. TCRdb independently ran MiXCR on the multiplex PCR reads; one entry per CDR3 protein. The sample holds 650,000 to 800,000 distinct CDR3 sequences; 40% to 55% are singletons and the top ten take approximately 6.8%. The sequenced sample consisted of peripheral blood or thyroid tissue (not recorded which). These receptors were taken from an adult man with Graves' disease, either hyperthyroidism or ophthalmopathy (not recorded which).

The chain employs TRBV7-8 and TRBJ1-6; no definite D call. Per germline, CDR1 SGHVS and CDR2 FQNEAQ. Between the trimmed V and J ends, which lost 3 bases and 6 bases, there was a span of 6 bases. This CDR3 is 13 amino acids long. In DNA form, the CDR3 reads TGTGCCAGCAGCTTCCCCCTTAATTCACCCCTCCACTTT. Its translation: CASSFPLNSPLHF.

This clonotype was observed many times. The chain recombines TRBV14 with TRBJ1-2; D gene unclear. V was clipped by 0 bases and J by 4 bases, with 3 bases between them. The CDR3 is 12 residues long. Germline CDR1 is SGHDN and CDR2 is FVKESK. The CDR3 protein is CASSQESYGYTF. CDR3 nucleotides: TGTGCCAGCAGCCAAGAGTCCTATGGCTACACCTTC. Full variable domain (rest looked up from reference TRBV14 and TRBJ1-2): EAGVTQFPSHSVIEKGQTVTLRCDPISGHDNLYWYRRVMGKEIKFLLHFVKESKQDESGMPNNRFLAERTGGTYSTLKVQPAELEDSGVYFCASSQESYGYTFGSGTRLTVV.

There are a few counts of this clonotype. CDR3 DNA: TGTGCCAGATATAGCGGGGACTACACCGGGGAGCTGTTTTTT. Translation gives CARYSGDYTGELFF. This chain links TRBV9 with TRBJ2-2; TRBD2 matches 8 bases. The V and J ends lost 8 bases and 3 bases, in that order; junction bases with no gene match: 6. The germline V gene has CDR1 SGDLS and CDR2 YYNGEE. This CDR3 has 14 residues.

This clonotype was recorded many times. The genes are TRBV7-2 and TRBJ1-2, with 9 bases fitting TRBD1. V was pared by 1 base and J by 4 bases, with 1 base of the junction left unmatched. Germline V CDR1 and CDR2: SGHTA, FQGNSA. The CDR3 runs to 14 residues. CDR3 nucleotide sequence: TGTGCCAGCAGCTTAGGGACAGGGGTCTATGGCTACACCTTC. Its translation: CASSLGTGVYGYTF.

This clonotype was counted only a few times. The CDR3 nucleotides are TGTGCTAGTGGTCCCACCGGGGGGTGGGGGACTGAAGCTTTCTTT. Its translation is CASGPTGGWGTEAFF. The chain links TRBV12-5 to TRBJ1-1; TRBD1 is a possible D gene (5 bases). Germline CDR1 is LGHNT and CDR2 is FRNRAP. This CDR3 has 15 residues. With 5 bases removed from V and 5 bases from J, the gap between germline ends came to 18 bases.

V gene TRBV19 combines with J gene TRBJ1-1; a weak D match, TRBD1 (5 bases). The CDR3 loop spans 16 amino acids. Germline CDR1 reads LNHDA; CDR2 reads SQIVND (reference sequence). V lost 0 bases and J lost 1, with 12 bases in between. The CDR3 DNA reads TGTGCCAGTAGTATAGATCTGGGGCTGCGGAACACTGAAGCTTTCTTT. It translates to CASSIDLGLRNTEAFF.

This clonotype was counted a single time. The CDR3 sequence is CASTPAGENTGELFF. CDR3 in DNA: TGTGCCAGCACCCCGGCAGGGGAGAACACCGGGGAGCTGTTTTTT. The V gene is TRBV7-3, the J gene TRBJ2-2; D might be TRBD1 (6 bases). Trimming removed 7 bases from V and 1 base from J, with 13 bases in between. CDR3 length equals 15 residues. Germline CDR1 and CDR2: SGHTA and FQGTGA.

The CDR3, as DNA: TGCAGCGTCCAGGGGGGGTCCCACGCCTACGAGCAGTACTTC. Translating gives CSVQGGSHAYEQYF. The rearrangement uses TRBV29-1 and TRBJ2-7; the D gene could be TRBD1 or TRBD2 (7 bases each). Germline V gene sequence: CDR1 SQVTM, CDR2 ANQGSEA. The CDR3 runs 14 residues. Trimming took 6 bases from V and 2 from J, leaving 17 bases between them.

This clonotype was recorded many times. V is TRBV29-1 and J is TRBJ1-5; D is uncertain. This CDR3 contains 13 residues. V lost 0 bases and J lost 4, with 7 bases in between. The germline CDR1 and CDR2 sequences are SQVTM and ANQGSEA. The CDR3 region is CSVEEDGNQPQHF. The CDR3 nucleotides are TGCAGCGTTGAAGAAGACGGGAATCAGCCCCAGCATTTT.

This clonotype was recorded many times. This sequence joins TRBV10-2 and TRBJ1-4; tentative D call: TRBD1 (6 bases). The CDR3 loop spans 14 amino acids. Trimming took off 6 bases at V and 8 bases at J, with 16 bases between the two ends. Germline V gene sequence: CDR1 WSHSY, CDR2 SAAADI. CDR3 nucleotides: TGCGCCAGCAGCTTGGGGGGCGCAGGGGAAAAACTGTTTTTT. It specifies CASSLGGAGEKLFF.

A few counts support this clonotype. J is TRBJ1-5 and V is TRBV19; weak D call: TRBD1 (5 bases). Germline lookup yields CDR1 LNHDA and CDR2 SQIVND (reference sequence). Trimming took off 3 bases at V and 3 bases at J, with 12 bases between the two ends. CDR3 length: 15 residues. The CDR3: CASSIVGQHNQPQHF. CDR3 in DNA: TGTGCCAGTAGTATTGTGGGGCAGCACAATCAGCCCCAGCATTTT.

The V call is TRBV9, the J call TRBJ2-7, with TRBD2 identical over 13 bases. Germline V lookup: CDR1 SGDLS, CDR2 YYNGEE. V lost 4 bases, J lost 10 bases, and 8 bases stayed unmatched. The CDR3 contains 14 residues. The CDR3 region is CASSQGLAGVRQYF. In DNA form, the CDR3 reads TGTGCCAGCAGCCAAGGACTAGCGGGGGTACGCCAGTACTTC.

J is TRBJ1-4 and V is TRBV10-3; 8 nucleotides line up with TRBD1. V trimming: 3 bases; J trimming: 6 bases; junction bases outside the gene matches: 6. Germline V gene lookup returns CDR1 ENHRY and CDR2 SYGVKD. This CDR3 is 15 amino acids long. The DNA of the CDR3 is TGTGCCATCAGTGACCCGACAGGGGACGATGAAAAACTGTTTTTT. Protein: CAISDPTGDDEKLFF.

V gene TRBV13 combines with J gene TRBJ1-4; D is ambiguous. This CDR3 contains 15 residues. V lost 8 bases to trimming and J lost 6 bases, with 19 bases between them. Germline CDR1 and CDR2: PRHDT and FYEKMQ (reference sequence). This chain's CDR3 is CASSPFARTDEKLFF. The CDR3 bases are TGTGCCAGCTCACCATTCGCTAGGACGGATGAAAAACTGTTTTTT.

This clonotype was found many times. J is TRBJ1-2 and V is TRBV12-3 or TRBV12-4; 7 bases fit TRBD1. Unmatched junction bases numbered 7, after V lost 4 bases and J lost 8 bases. The CDR3 totals 13 residues. This CDR3 reads CASSSTGVRGYTF. CDR3 bases: TGTGCCAGCAGTTCAACAGGGGTGAGAGGCTACACCTTC.

Comment on this clonotype: This CDR3 is missing its conserved last phenylalanine or tryptophan, likely due to a read error. The DNA is left out, because the CDR3 cannot be placed on it with certainty; the CDR3 is given as TCRdb lists it. This rearrangement joins TRBV7-9 to TRBJ2-2; the DNA was not used to check the table's D call, TRBD1. Germline values: CDR1 SEHNR, CDR2 FQNEAQ (reference sequence). Termini included, the CDR3 measures 9 amino acids. Here the CDR3 reads CASSLGGAR.